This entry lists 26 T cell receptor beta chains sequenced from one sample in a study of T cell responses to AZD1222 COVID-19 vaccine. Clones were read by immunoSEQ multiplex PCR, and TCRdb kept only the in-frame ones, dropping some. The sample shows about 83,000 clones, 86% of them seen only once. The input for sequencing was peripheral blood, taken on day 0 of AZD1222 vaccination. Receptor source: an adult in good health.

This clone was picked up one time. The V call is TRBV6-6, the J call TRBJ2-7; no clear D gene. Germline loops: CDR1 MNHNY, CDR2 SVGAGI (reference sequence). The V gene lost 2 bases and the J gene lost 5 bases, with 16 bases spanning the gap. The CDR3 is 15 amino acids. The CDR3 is CASSYLGRLGDEQYF. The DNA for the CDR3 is TGTGCCAGCAGTTACCTAGGACGGCTAGGCGACGAGCAGTACTTC.

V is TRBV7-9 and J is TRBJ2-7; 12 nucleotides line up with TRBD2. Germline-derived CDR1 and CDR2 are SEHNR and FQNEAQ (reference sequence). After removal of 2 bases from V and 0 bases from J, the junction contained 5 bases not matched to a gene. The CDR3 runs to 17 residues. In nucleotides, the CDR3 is TGTGCCAGCAGCTTACTAGCGGGAGGGTTAGGCTCCTACGAGCAGTACTTC. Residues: CASSLLAGGLGSYEQYF.

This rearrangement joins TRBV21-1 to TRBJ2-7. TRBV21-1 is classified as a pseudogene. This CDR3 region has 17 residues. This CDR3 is CASSTRWGYRSSYEQYF. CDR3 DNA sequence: TGTGCCAGCAGCACCCGCTGGGGGTACAGGAGTTCCTACGAGCAGTACTTC.

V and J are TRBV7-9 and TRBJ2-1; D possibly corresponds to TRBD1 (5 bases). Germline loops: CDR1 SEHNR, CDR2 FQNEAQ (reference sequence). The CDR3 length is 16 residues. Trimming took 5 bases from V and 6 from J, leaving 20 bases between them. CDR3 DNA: TGTGCCAGCAGCCCCCCCGCTGGGGCCATCGTCAATGAGCAGTTCTTC. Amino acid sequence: CASSPPAGAIVNEQFF. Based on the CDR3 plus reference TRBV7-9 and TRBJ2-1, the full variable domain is DTGVSQNPRHKITKRGQNVTFRCDPISEHNRLYWYRQTLGQGPEFLTYFQNEAQLEKSRLLSDRFSAERPKGSFSTLEIQRTEQGDSAMYLCASSPPAGAIVNEQFFGPGTRLTVL.

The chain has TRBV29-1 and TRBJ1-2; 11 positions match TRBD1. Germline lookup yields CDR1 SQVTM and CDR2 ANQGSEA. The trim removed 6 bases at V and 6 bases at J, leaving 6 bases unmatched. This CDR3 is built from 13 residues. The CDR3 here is CSVLGTGGDGYTF. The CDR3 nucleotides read TGCAGCGTGCTCGGGACAGGGGGGGATGGCTACACCTTC.

CDR3 DNA sequence: TGTGCCATCAGTGGACAGGGGGCGAAGGGCAATCAGCCCCAGCATTTT. Protein sequence: CAISGQGAKGNQPQHF. V and J are TRBV10-3 and TRBJ1-5; 10 bases line up with TRBD1. CDR1 is ENHRY and CDR2 is SYGVKD in the germline V gene. The CDR3 loop spans 16 amino acids. V gave up 4 bases and J gave up 2 bases; unmatched junction bases: 5.

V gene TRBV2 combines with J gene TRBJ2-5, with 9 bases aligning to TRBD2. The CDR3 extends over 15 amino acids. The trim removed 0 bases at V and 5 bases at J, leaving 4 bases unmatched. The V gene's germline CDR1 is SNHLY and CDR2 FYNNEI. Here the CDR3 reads CASSEASGSWETQYF. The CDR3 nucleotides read TGTGCCAGCAGTGAAGCTAGCGGGAGTTGGGAGACCCAGTACTTC.

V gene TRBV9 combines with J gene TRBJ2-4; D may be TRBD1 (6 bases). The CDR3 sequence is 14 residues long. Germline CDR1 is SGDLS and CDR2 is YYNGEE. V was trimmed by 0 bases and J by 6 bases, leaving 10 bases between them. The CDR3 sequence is CASSVDRDGNIQYF. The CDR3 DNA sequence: TGTGCCAGCAGCGTAGACAGGGACGGAAACATTCAGTACTTC.

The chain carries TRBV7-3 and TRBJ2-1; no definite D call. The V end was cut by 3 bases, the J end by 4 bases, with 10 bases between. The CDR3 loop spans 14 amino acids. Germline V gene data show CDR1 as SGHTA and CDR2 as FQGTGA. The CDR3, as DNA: TGTGCCAGCAGCTTTCGAGCGTCGTACAATGAGCAGTTCTTC. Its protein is CASSFRASYNEQFF.

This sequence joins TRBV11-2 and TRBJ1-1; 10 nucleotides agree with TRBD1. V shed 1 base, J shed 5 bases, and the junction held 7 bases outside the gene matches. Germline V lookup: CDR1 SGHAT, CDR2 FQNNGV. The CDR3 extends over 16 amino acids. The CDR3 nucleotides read TGTGCCAGCAGCTTAGGGACAGGGGGGGCTCGGACTGAAGCTTTCTTT. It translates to CASSLGTGGARTEAFF. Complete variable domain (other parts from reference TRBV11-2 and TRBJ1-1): EAGVAQSPRYKIIEKRQSVAFWCNPISGHATLYWYQQILGQGPKLLIQFQNNGVVDDSQLPKDRFSAERLKGVDSTLKIQPAKLEDSAVYLCASSLGTGGARTEAFFGQGTRLTVV.

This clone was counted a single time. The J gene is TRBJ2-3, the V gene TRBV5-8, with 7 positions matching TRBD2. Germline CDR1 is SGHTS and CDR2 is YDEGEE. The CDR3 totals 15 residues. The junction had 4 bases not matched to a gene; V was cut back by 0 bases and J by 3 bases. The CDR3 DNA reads TGTGCCAGCAGCTTGGCCGGCGGGGGAACAGATACGCAGTATTTT. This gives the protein CASSLAGGGTDTQYF.

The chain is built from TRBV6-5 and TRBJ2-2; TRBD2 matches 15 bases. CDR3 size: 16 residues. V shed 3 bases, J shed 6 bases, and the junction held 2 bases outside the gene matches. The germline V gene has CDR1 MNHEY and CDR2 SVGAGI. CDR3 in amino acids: CASSYRTSGGAGELFF. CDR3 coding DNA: TGTGCCAGCAGTTATAGGACTAGCGGGGGGGCCGGGGAGCTGTTTTTT.

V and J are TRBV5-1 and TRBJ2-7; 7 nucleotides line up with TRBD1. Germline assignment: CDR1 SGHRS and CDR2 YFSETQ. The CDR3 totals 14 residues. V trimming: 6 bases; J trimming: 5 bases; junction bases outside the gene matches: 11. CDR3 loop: CASTPGTVLDEQYF. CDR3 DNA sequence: TGCGCCAGCACCCCTGGGACAGTACTAGACGAGCAGTACTTC.

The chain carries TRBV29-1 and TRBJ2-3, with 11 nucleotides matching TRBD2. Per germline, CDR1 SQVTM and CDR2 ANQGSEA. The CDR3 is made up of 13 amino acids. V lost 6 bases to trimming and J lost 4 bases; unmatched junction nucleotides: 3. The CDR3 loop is CSVGTSGADTQYF. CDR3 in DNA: TGCAGCGTCGGGACTAGCGGCGCAGATACGCAGTATTTT.

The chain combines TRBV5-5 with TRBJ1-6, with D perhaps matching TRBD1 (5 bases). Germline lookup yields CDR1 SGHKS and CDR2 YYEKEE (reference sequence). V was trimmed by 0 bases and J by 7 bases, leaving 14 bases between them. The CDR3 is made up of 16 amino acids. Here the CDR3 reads CASSLDPGGLNSPLHF. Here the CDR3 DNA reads TGTGCCAGCAGCTTGGACCCCGGGGGGTTGAATTCACCCCTCCACTTT.

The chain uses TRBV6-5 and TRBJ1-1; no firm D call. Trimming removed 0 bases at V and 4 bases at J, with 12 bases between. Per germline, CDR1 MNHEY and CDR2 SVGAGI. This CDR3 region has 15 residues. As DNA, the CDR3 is TGTGCCAGCAGTTACTCGGGGTTGGGTGGCACTGAAGCTTTCTTT. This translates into CASSYSGLGGTEAFF.

The CDR3 DNA is TGTGCCAGCAGCTTAACGTCCGGGGGCAGGGGTGGCTACACCTTC. Amino acids: CASSLTSGGRGGYTF. V usage is TRBV7-3 and J usage is TRBJ1-2, with a tentative D call TRBD1 (6 bases). Germline CDR1 SGHTA, CDR2 FQGTGA. V lost 0 bases, J lost 7 bases, and 15 bases lay in between. This CDR3 is 15 amino acids long.

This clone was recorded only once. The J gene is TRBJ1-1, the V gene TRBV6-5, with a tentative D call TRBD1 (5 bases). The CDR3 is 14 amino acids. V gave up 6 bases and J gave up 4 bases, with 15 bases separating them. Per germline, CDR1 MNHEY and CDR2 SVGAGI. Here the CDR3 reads CASRVTEGATEAFF. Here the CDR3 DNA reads TGTGCCAGCAGGGTGACGGAAGGGGCCACTGAAGCTTTCTTT.

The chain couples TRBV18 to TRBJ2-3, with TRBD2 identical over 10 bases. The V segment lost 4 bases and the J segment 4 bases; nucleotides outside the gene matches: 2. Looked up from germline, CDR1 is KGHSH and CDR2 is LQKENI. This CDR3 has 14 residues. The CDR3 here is CASSQSGGADTQYF. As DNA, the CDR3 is TGTGCCAGCTCACAGAGCGGGGGGGCAGATACGCAGTATTTT.

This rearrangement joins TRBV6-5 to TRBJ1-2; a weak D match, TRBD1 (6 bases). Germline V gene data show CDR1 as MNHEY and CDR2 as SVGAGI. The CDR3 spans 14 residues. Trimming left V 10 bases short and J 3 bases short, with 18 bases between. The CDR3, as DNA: TGTGCCACCGGGACACGACCACTTTACTATGGCTACACCTTC. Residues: CATGTRPLYYGYTF.

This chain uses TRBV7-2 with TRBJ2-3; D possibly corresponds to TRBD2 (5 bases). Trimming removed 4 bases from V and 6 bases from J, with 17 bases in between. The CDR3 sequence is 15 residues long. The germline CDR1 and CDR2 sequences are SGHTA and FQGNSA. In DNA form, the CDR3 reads TGTGCCAGCAGCTCCCGGACTGGTCCATGGGATACGCAGTATTTT. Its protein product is CASSSRTGPWDTQYF.

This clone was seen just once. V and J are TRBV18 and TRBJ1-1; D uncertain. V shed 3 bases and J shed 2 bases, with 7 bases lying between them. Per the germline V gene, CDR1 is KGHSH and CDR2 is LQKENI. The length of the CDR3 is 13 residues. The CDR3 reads CASSPESNTEAFF. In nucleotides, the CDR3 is TGTGCCAGCTCACCGGAGAGTAACACTGAAGCTTTCTTT.

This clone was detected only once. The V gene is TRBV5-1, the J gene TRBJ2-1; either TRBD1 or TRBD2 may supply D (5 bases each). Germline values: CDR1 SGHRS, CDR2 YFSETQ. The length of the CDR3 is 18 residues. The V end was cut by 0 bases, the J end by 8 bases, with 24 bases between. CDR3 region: CASSLGVGGGIEAYEQFF. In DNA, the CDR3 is TGCGCCAGCAGCTTGGGCGTGGGTGGGGGAATTGAAGCTTATGAGCAGTTCTTC.

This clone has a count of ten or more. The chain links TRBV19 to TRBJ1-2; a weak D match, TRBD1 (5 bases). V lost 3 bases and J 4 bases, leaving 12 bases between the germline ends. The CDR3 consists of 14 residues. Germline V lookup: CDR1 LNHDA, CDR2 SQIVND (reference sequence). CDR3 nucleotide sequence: TGTGCCAGTAGTATTCAGGGCGAGGGCTATGGCTACACCTTC. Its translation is CASSIQGEGYGYTF. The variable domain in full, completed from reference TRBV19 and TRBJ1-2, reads DGGITQSPKYLFRKEGQNVTLSCEQNLNHDAMYWYRQDPGQGLRLIYYSQIVNDFQKGDIAEGYSVSREKKESFPLTVTSAQKNPTAFYLCASSIQGEGYGYTFGSGTRLTVV.

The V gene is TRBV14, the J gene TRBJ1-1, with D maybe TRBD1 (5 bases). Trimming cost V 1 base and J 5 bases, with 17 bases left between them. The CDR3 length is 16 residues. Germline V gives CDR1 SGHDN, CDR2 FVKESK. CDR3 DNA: TGTGCCAGCAGCCAAGGACCGGGGCTTGGTAAAACTGAAGCTTTCTTT. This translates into CASSQGPGLGKTEAFF.

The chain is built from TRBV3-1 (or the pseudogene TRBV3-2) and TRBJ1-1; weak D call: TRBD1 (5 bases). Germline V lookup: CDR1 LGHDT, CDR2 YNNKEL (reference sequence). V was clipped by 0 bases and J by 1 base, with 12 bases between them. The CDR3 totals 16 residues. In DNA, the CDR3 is TGTGCCAGCAGCCAAGACGGGGGGGTTAGGAACACTGAAGCTTTCTTT. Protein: CASSQDGGVRNTEAFF.